A selection of T cell receptor beta chains follows, all from one sample in a study of shared clonotypes between healthy human individuals. The method was immunoSEQ multiplex PCR; TCRdb's version includes in-frame clones alone and lacks a portion of them. This table has roughly 2,000,000 clones, about 95% appearing once. The sequenced sample was naive CD8+ T cells sorted from blood. These receptors were collected from a man younger than 35 in good health. The CDR3 runs from the conserved cysteine through the conserved F or W. The D gene is left open where the match is weak. Not all rows give a size; the values are once, few, many and, for expanded clones, a class.

CDR3nt	CDR3aa	v_gene	j_gene	abundance	d_gene
TGTGCCAGCAGCTTAACGCATGAGTACGAGCAGTACTTC	CASSLTHEYEQYF	TRBV7-9	TRBJ2-7	.	.
TGTGCCTCAAGGGCCGCGAACTCCCTCTACGAGCAGTACTTC	CASRAANSLYEQYF	TRBV6-6	TRBJ2-7	.	.
TGTGCCAGCAGTTTAGGGCCCGGGCTTAGTCAGCCCCAGCATTTT	CASSLGPGLSQPQHF	TRBV27	TRBJ1-5	.	.
TGTGCCAGCAGTTACGGGGGGGCCTCGTACAATGAGCAGTTCTTC	CASSYGGASYNEQFF	TRBV6-5	TRBJ2-1	.	.
TGTGCCAGCAGCTTAGCGCACTCCCAAGAGACCCAGTACTTC	CASSLAHSQETQYF	TRBV7-2	TRBJ2-5	.	.
TGTGCCAGCAGCTTCTCGACAGGGAGCGGTGAGCAGTTCTTC	CASSFSTGSGEQFF	TRBV7-3	TRBJ2-1	.	TRBD1
TGTGCCAGCAGTTTGTTGGACAGGGGTTTAGCAGGGGCCAACGTCCTGACTTTC	CASSLLDRGLAGANVLTF	TRBV27	TRBJ2-6	.	TRBD1
TGTGCCAGCACCCTAGGGGGGACAGGGTTCTACGAGCAGTACTTC	CASTLGGTGFYEQYF	TRBV11-2	TRBJ2-7	once	TRBD1
TGTGCCAGCAGCGTAGGACTAGCGGGGGGACCTAGCACAGATACGCAGTATTTT	CASSVGLAGGPSTDTQYF	TRBV7-6	TRBJ2-3	.	TRBD2
TGTGCCAGCAGTGATATTACCGCGAGGAGCTTGGGGGTATATTCACCCCTCCACTTT	CASSDITARSLGVYSPLHF	TRBV28	TRBJ1-6	.	.
TGTGCCAGCAGCAAAGTGGGGAATCAGCCCCAGCATTTT	CASSKVGNQPQHF	TRBV21-1	TRBJ1-5	.	.
TGCGCCAGCAGCCAGGAATCCCTGTACACTGAAGCTTTCTTT	CASSQESLYTEAFF	TRBV4-3	TRBJ1-1	.	.
TGCGCCAGCAGCTTGGATTGGGAAATGAACACTGAAGCTTTCTTT	CASSLDWEMNTEAFF	TRBV5-1	TRBJ1-1	few	.
TGTGCCAGCAGTTCTCCGGGACAAGGAGGGCATGAGCAGTTCTTC	CASSSPGQGGHEQFF	TRBV2	TRBJ2-1	.	.
TGTGCCAGCAGCGGGACTCTACAAGGTGCAGATACGCAGTATTTT	CASSGTLQGADTQYF	TRBV7-9	TRBJ2-3	.	.
TGTGCCAGCAGCTCGGGATCCTCCTACGAGCAGTACTTC	CASSSGSSYEQYF	TRBV5-6	TRBJ2-7	once	.
TGTGCCAGCAGCCCGCGGGACTGGATCACTGGGGCCAACGTCCTGACTTTC	CASSPRDWITGANVLTF	TRBV9	TRBJ2-6	.	.
TGTGCCAGTAGTATATTCGGGATTTCCGACGAGCAGTACTTC	CASSIFGISDEQYF	TRBV19	TRBJ2-7	.	.
TGCGCCAGCAAAAAGGGGGGTAAAGAGACCCAGTACTTC	CASKKGGKETQYF	TRBV10-2	TRBJ2-5	.	.
TGTGCCAGCAGTTTATTGGCGGGGGCCGAGCAGTACTTC	CASSLLAGAEQYF	TRBV27	TRBJ2-7	.	.